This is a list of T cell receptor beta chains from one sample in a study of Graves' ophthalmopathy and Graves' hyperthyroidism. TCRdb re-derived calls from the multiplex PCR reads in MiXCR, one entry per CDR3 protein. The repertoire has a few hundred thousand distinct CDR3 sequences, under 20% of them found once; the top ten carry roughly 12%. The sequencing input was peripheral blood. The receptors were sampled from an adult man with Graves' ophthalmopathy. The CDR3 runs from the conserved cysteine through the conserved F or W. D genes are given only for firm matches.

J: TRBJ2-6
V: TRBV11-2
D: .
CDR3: CASSSLQGESGANVLTF

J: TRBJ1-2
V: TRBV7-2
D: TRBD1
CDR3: CASSLDRANYGYTF

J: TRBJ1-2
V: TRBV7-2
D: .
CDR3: CASSLDEAVGYTF

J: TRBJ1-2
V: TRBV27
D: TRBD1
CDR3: CASSLTGQGGYTF

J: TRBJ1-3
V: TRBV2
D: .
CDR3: CASSAGTGYGNTIYF

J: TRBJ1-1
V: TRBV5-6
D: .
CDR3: CASSLDSRGSFF

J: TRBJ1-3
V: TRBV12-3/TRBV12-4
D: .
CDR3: CASSSGAGGNTIYF

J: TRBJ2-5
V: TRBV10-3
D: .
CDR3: CAISGTLETQYF

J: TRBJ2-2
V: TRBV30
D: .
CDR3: CAWSWAGYTGELFF

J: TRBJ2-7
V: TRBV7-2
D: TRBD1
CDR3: CASSQPGQGTYEQYF

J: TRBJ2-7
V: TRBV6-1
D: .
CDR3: CASTSETAYEQYF

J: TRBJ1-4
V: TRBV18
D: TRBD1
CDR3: CASSPGTGVGKLFF

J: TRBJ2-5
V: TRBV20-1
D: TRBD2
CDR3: CSAPGGLAGFETQYF

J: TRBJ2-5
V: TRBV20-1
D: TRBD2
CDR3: CSASRLAGGETQYF

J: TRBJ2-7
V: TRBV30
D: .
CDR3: CAWSLLPLREQYF

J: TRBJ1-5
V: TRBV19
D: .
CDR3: CASSIDNQPQHF

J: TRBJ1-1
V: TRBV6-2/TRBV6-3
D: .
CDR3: CASSYLRLYTEAFF

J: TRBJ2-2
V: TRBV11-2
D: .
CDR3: CASRRPGTENTGELFF

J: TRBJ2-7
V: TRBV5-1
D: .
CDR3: CASSPFWGSLPYEQYF

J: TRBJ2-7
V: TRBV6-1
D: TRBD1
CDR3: CASAPTGGYEQYF

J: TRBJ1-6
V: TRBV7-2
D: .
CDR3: CASSLTGQNNSPLHF

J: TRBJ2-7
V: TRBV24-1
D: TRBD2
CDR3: CATSDPLAGSYEQYF

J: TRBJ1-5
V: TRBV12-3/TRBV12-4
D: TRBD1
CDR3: CASSSTTGVIRNQPQHF

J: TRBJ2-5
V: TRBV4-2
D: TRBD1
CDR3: CASSRGTGGQETQYF

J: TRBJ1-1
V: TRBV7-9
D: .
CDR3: CASSRGAGGARDTEAFF

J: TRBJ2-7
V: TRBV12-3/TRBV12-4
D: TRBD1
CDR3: CASSLRQGYEQYF

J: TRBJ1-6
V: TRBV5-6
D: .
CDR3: CASSQEYGNSPLHF

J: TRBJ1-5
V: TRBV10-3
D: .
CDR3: CAISVRVNQPQHF

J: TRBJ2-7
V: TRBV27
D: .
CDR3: CASSARNSPSAPSYEQYF

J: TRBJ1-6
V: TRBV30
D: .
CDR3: CAWRPGRGESPLHF

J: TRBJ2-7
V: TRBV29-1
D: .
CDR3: CSVGGAGYEQYF

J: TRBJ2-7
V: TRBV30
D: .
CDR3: CASYAPGHEQYF

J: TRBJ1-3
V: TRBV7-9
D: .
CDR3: CASSGTRSSGNTIYF

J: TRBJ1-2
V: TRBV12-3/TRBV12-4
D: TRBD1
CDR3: CASSNRQGGVLLGYTF

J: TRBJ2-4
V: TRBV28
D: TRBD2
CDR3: CASSPWTGASGGIAKNIQYF

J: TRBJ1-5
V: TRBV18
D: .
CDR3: CASSLETADQPQHF

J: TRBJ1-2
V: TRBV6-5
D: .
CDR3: CASSYSSAGFSYGYTF

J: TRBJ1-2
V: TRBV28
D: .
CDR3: CASSRDSFGYTF

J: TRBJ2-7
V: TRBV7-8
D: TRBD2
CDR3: CASSHGGGAYEQYF

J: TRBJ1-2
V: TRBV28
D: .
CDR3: CASSPQGTPEDGYTF

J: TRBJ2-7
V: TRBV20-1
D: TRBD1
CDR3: CSATGPSYEQYF

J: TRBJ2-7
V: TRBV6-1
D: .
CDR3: CASSAIRLKGSEQYF